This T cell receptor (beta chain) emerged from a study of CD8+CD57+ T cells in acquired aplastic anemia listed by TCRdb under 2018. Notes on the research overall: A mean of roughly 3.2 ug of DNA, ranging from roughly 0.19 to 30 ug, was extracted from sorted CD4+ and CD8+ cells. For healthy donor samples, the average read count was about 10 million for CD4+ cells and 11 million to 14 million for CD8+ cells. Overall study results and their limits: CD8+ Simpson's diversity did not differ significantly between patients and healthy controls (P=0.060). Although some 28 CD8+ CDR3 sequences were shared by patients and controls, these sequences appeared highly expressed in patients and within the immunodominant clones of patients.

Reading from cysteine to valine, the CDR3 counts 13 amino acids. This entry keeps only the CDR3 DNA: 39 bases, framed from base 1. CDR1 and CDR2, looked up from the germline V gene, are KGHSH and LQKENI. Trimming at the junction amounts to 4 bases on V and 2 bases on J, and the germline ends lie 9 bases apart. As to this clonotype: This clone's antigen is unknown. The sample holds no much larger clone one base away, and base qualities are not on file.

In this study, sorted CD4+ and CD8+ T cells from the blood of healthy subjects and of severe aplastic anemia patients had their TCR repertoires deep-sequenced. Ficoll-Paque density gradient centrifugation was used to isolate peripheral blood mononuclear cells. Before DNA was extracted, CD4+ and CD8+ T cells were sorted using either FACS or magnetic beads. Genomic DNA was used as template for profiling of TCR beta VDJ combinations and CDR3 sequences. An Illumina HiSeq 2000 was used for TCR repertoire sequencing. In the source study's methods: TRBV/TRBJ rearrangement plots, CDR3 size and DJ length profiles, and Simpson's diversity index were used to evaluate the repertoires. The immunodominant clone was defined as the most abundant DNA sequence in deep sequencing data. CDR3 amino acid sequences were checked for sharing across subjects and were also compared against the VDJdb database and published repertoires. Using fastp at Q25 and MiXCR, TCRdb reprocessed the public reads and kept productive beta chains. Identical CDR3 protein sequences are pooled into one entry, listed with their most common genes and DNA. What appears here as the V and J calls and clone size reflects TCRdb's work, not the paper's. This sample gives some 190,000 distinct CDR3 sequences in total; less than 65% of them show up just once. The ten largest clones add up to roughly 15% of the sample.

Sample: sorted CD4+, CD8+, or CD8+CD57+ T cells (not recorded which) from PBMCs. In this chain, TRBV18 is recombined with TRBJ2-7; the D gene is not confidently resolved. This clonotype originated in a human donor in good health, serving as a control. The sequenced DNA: TGTGCCAGCTCACACGGTCCGGCCTACGAGCAGTACGTC. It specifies CASSHGPAYEQYV.